This entry lists 24 T cell receptor beta chains sequenced from one sample in a study of beta chain features in type 1 diabetes. The study's findings and limits: A moderate, significant TCRB CDR3 shortening appeared in type 1 diabetes across four CD4+ subsets.

Which antigens these TCRs recognize remains unknown. The investigators reverse transcribed all of the isolated RNA, so they sequenced expressed TCRB transcripts. Here immunoSEQ multiplex PCR was the method, and the copy in TCRdb shows in-frame clones only, minus some. The table has hundreds of thousands of clones, 14% to 15% seen once. The sequencing input was naive CD4+ T cells from blood. These receptors were taken from a man in his late teens or twenties with type 1 diabetes.

The chain joins TRBV14 to TRBJ2-7; 8 nucleotides line up with TRBD1. The CDR3 runs to 15 residues. V dropped 2 bases and J dropped 2; count of bases not matched to a gene: 5. Looked up from germline, CDR1 is SGHDN and CDR2 is FVKESK. The CDR3 is CASSQRTGYTYEQYF. CDR3 DNA: TGTGCCAGCAGCCAACGGACAGGGTACACCTACGAGCAGTACTTC.

This clone has just a few counts. The rearrangement uses TRBV5-1 and TRBJ2-1; 12 bases align to TRBD2. CDR3 length: 15 residues. Germline values: CDR1 SGHRS, CDR2 YFSETQ. The ends lost 4 bases at V and 7 bases at J; junction bases unmatched: 6. The CDR3 sequence: CASSLTSGSGNEQFF. DNA of the CDR3: TGCGCCAGCAGCCTGACTAGCGGGAGTGGTAATGAGCAGTTCTTC.

Only a few counts were recorded for this clone. V is TRBV2 and J is TRBJ2-1; 9 bases fit TRBD2. The CDR3 has 15 residues. The germline V gene encodes CDR1 SNHLY and CDR2 FYNNEI. V gave up 6 bases and J gave up 5 bases; unmatched junction bases: 8. Written as DNA, the CDR3 is TGTGCCAGCAGATGGAGACTAGCGGAAGACAATGAGCAGTTCTTC. Its protein is CASRWRLAEDNEQFF.

V usage is TRBV19 and J usage is TRBJ1-5; 7 bases align to TRBD1. Germline V lookup: CDR1 LNHDA, CDR2 SQIVND (reference sequence). V shed 5 bases, J shed 5 bases, and the junction held 6 bases outside the gene matches. The CDR3 covers 14 residues. The CDR3 DNA reads TGTGCCAGTAGTGCCTCAGGGGGATATCAGCCCCAGCATTTT. This sequence encodes CASSASGGYQPQHF.

The J gene is TRBJ2-7, the V gene TRBV30; TRBD1 is a possible D gene (6 bases). The CDR3 has 13 amino acids. The V end was cut by 1 base, the J end by 2 bases, with 9 bases between. Germline lookup yields CDR1 GTSNPN and CDR2 SVGIG (reference sequence). The CDR3 DNA reads as TGTGCCTGGAGTGAGGACAGACCCTACGAGCAGTACTTC. It codes for CAWSEDRPYEQYF.

The rearrangement joins TRBV6-5 to TRBJ2-7; 7 bases agree with TRBD2. The CDR3 totals 15 residues. Germline values: CDR1 MNHEY, CDR2 SVGAGI. V shed 6 bases, J shed 4 bases, and the junction held 12 bases outside the gene matches. The CDR3: CASSRTGGTLYEQYF. The CDR3 nucleotides are TGTGCCAGCAGCCGCACCGGGGGGACCCTATACGAGCAGTACTTC.

This chain connects TRBV2 to TRBJ1-5; TRBD1 is a possible D gene (5 bases). V was trimmed by 6 bases and J by 0 bases, leaving 15 bases between them. This CDR3 contains 16 residues. Germline CDR1 and CDR2: SNHLY and FYNNEI. Written as DNA, the CDR3 is TGTGCCAGCAGGGTGGGGGGGAAATATAGCAATCAGCCCCAGCATTTT. This gives the protein CASRVGGKYSNQPQHF.

V is TRBV6-5 and J is TRBJ1-2; 10 nucleotides align to TRBD1. The V segment lost 2 bases and the J segment 5 bases; nucleotides outside the gene matches: 5. CDR1 is MNHEY and CDR2 is SVGAGI in the germline V gene. The CDR3 covers 15 residues. CDR3 DNA sequence: TGTGCCAGCAGTTACCCTGGGACAGGGGAGTATGGCTACACCTTC. The encoded protein is CASSYPGTGEYGYTF.

The chain carries TRBV29-1 and TRBJ2-1; perhaps TRBD2 as D (5 bases). The CDR3 totals 17 residues. Germline lookup yields CDR1 SQVTM and CDR2 ANQGSEA. Trimming stripped 1 base from V and 2 bases from J, with 18 bases between. The CDR3 protein is CSVEALVPGVAYNEQFF. The CDR3 nucleotides are TGCAGCGTTGAAGCCCTCGTTCCCGGGGTTGCCTACAATGAGCAGTTCTTC.

V gene TRBV7-2 combines with J gene TRBJ2-5; D not certain. The length of the CDR3 is 13 residues. Germline V gene sequence: CDR1 SGHTA, CDR2 FQGNSA. Trimming pared 8 bases from V and 2 bases from J, leaving 12 bases between. DNA of the CDR3: TGTGCCAGCGGTTTGCGGCTGCAAGAGACCCAGTACTTC. Its translation: CASGLRLQETQYF.

The chain carries TRBV7-2 and TRBJ2-7, with D possibly matching TRBD2 (5 bases). This CDR3 comprises 13 residues. V was cut by 3 bases and J by 3 bases, with 9 bases left in between. Germline-derived CDR1 and CDR2 are SGHTA and FQGNSA. The CDR3 here is CASSFGGGYEQYF. The CDR3, as DNA: TGTGCCAGCAGCTTCGGCGGAGGCTACGAGCAGTACTTC.

This rearrangement joins TRBV5-4 to TRBJ2-1; tentatively, D is TRBD2 (6 bases). Trimming removed 0 bases from V and 0 bases from J, with 13 bases in between. From germline, CDR1 is SGHNT and CDR2 YYREEE (reference sequence). This CDR3 has 17 residues. The CDR3 reads CASSLGGGTTSYNEQFF. As DNA, the CDR3 is TGTGCCAGCAGCTTGGGAGGCGGGACGACCTCCTACAATGAGCAGTTCTTC.

A few counts support this clone. CDR3 region: CAWSSPGTRQAYEQYF. CDR3 in DNA: TGTGCCTGGAGTTCCCCGGGGACTCGGCAGGCCTACGAGCAGTACTTC. V usage is TRBV30 and J usage is TRBJ2-7; D possibly corresponds to TRBD2 (6 bases). CDR3 size: 16 residues. Germline V gene data show CDR1 as GTSNPN and CDR2 as SVGIG (reference sequence). V lost 2 bases, J lost 2 bases, and 19 bases lay in between.

This clone was found a few times. The rearrangement links TRBV5-1 to TRBJ2-7; D remains unclear. This CDR3 is 12 amino acids long. The germline V gene encodes CDR1 SGHRS and CDR2 YFSETQ. The germline V and J ends were trimmed by 1 base and 6 bases, with 8 bases remaining between them. CDR3 nucleotide sequence: TGCGCCAGCAGCTTGAACAGAGTCGAGCAGTACTTC. This sequence encodes CASSLNRVEQYF. The full variable domain, its missing parts supplied by reference TRBV5-1 and TRBJ2-7, is KAGVTQTPRYLIKTRGQQVTLSCSPISGHRSVSWYQQTPGQGLQFLFEYFSETQRNKGNFPGRFSGRQFSNSRSEMNVSTLELGDSALYLCASSLNRVEQYFGPGTRLTVT.

This rearrangement joins TRBV5-4 to TRBJ2-3; a possible D gene is TRBD2 (6 bases). Germline CDR1 reads SGHNT; CDR2 reads YYREEE (reference sequence). V gave up 10 bases and J gave up 1 base, with 16 bases separating them. The CDR3 is 14 amino acids. For the CDR3, the DNA is TGTGCCTACGCGATGCGGGGAGGCACAGATACGCAGTATTTT. As protein: CAYAMRGGTDTQYF.

The J gene is TRBJ2-1, the V gene TRBV11-2, with 8 positions matching TRBD2. Trimming removed 2 bases from V and 1 base from J; junction bases left unmatched: 7. The CDR3 spans 17 residues. In germline, CDR1 is SGHAT, CDR2 FQNNGV. The DNA of the CDR3 is TGTGCCAGCAGCTTAAGGGAGCGGGGGTGGTCCTACAATGAGCAGTTCTTC. As protein: CASSLRERGWSYNEQFF.

The chain links TRBV2 to TRBJ2-3; TRBD2 matches at 10 bases. Trimming removed 3 bases from V and 3 bases from J; junction bases left unmatched: 3. This CDR3 comprises 15 residues. CDR1 is SNHLY, CDR2 FYNNEI, per germline. This CDR3 reads CASSDLAGATDTQYF. The CDR3 DNA reads TGTGCCAGCAGTGACCTAGCGGGGGCTACAGATACGCAGTATTTT.

This clone came up a few times. The chain has TRBV7-9 and TRBJ1-5; TRBD1 might be the D (6 bases). Germline CDR1 and CDR2: SEHNR and FQNEAQ (reference sequence). The CDR3 loop spans 18 amino acids. With 3 bases removed from V and 0 bases from J, the gap between germline ends came to 18 bases. The CDR3 region has the DNA TGTGCCAGCAGCTTGCTAACCATTCGGACAGTTAGCAATCAGCCCCAGCATTTT. It encodes CASSLLTIRTVSNQPQHF.

This chain joins TRBV2 and TRBJ2-5, with 7 bases that match TRBD2. The CDR3 consists of 11 residues. The germline CDR1 and CDR2 sequences are SNHLY and FYNNEI. V was clipped by 10 bases and J by 5 bases; unmatched bases: 4. CDR3 in amino acids: CATRGWETQYF. As DNA, the CDR3 is TGTGCCACGCGGGGGTGGGAGACCCAGTACTTC.

The chain links TRBV4-3 to TRBJ2-7; TRBD1 aligns across 8 bases. After removal of 4 bases from V and 2 bases from J, the junction contained 10 bases not matched to a gene. CDR1 is LGHNA and CDR2 is YSLEER in the germline V gene. The CDR3 runs 16 residues. The CDR3 here is CASSPATGTGTYEQYF. CDR3 nucleotides: TGCGCCAGCAGCCCGGCAACCGGGACAGGAACCTACGAGCAGTACTTC.

This clone has only a few counts. V gene TRBV2 combines with J gene TRBJ2-7; the D is unclear. Trimming took off 0 bases at V and 2 bases at J, with 14 bases between the two ends. The CDR3 length is 16 residues. CDR1 is SNHLY and CDR2 is FYNNEI in the germline V gene. CDR3 in amino acids: CASSEATAPTAYEQYF. CDR3 DNA: TGTGCCAGCAGTGAAGCGACCGCCCCCACAGCCTACGAGCAGTACTTC.

The chain is built from TRBV27 and TRBJ2-5; tentative D call: TRBD1 (6 bases). Trimming stripped 5 bases from V and 2 bases from J, with 12 bases between. Germline V gene lookup returns CDR1 MNHEY and CDR2 SMNVEV (reference sequence). This CDR3 spans 14 amino acids. In nucleotides, the CDR3 is TGTGCCAGCAGTCCAAGGGGGAGTCAAGAGACCCAGTACTTC. Translating gives CASSPRGSQETQYF.

This clone was recorded a few times. The V gene is TRBV4-3, the J gene TRBJ2-3; TRBD2 matches 7 bases. Germline V gene lookup returns CDR1 LGHNA and CDR2 YSLEER. Trimming cost V 4 bases and J 4 bases; bases outside gene matches: 11. The CDR3 is made up of 16 amino acids. CDR3 sequence reads: CASSRLPAGTPDTQYF. As DNA, the CDR3 is TGCGCCAGCAGCCGCCTTCCAGCGGGGACCCCAGATACGCAGTATTTT.

This clone was counted only a few times. The chain carries TRBV7-9 and TRBJ2-2; D is uncertain. This CDR3 spans 16 amino acids. V shed 1 base and J shed 6 bases, with 15 bases lying between them. Germline assignment: CDR1 SEHNR and CDR2 FQNEAQ (reference sequence). The CDR3 DNA follows: TGTGCCAGCAGCTTAGGCAATAGCCTACTCGCCGGGGAGCTGTTTTTT. It encodes CASSLGNSLLAGELFF.